This is a list of T cell receptor beta chains from one sample in a study of blood T cell repertoires in COVID-19. Method: immunoSEQ multiplex PCR; TCRdb's copy keeps in-frame clones and lacks some. The table shows roughly 280,000 clones, with 85% to 90% occurring only once. Sequencing was performed on PBMCs or T cells enriched from blood (not recorded which). The receptors derive from a woman aged 25 to 39 with acute COVID-19. The CDR3 runs from the conserved cysteine through the conserved F or W.

v_call	j_call	cdr3_length	cdr3_aa
TRBV7-9	TRBJ1-4	14	CASSPGASWEKLFF
TRBV18	TRBJ2-7	13	CASSPTGVYEQYF
TRBV4-3	TRBJ2-3	14	CASSQGGILDTQYF
TRBV18	TRBJ2-3	16	CASSPQTGLGTDTQYF
TRBV6-5	TRBJ2-7	15	CASTSGLAGGLEQYF
TRBV19	TRBJ1-3	15	CASSIQGRSGNTIYF
TRBV2	TRBJ1-2	15	CASSEAGGGAYGYTF
TRBV27	TRBJ1-1	15	CASSLLRAVGTEAFF
TRBV29-1	TRBJ1-2	13	CSVAGRRDYGYTF
TRBV19	TRBJ1-5	12	CATRAPNQPQHF
TRBV5-1	TRBJ1-2	13	CASSTGQGYGYTF
TRBV4-3	TRBJ2-1	17	CASSLRWDSSSYNEQFF
TRBV5-1	TRBJ2-2	14	CASSKGLGTGELFF
TRBV6-2/TRBV6-3	TRBJ2-3	12	CASSYPVDTQYF
TRBV15	TRBJ2-7	14	CATSRDLSDYEQYF
TRBV28	TRBJ1-4	13	CASTGRGPEKLFF
TRBV20-1	TRBJ1-1	13	CSASEFGNTEAFF
TRBV29-1	TRBJ2-5	14	CSVERFRNQETQYF
TRBV11-2	TRBJ2-7	15	CASSPGLAEAYEQYF
TRBV5-6	TRBJ1-4	14	CASSVQGLAEKLFF
TRBV28	TRBJ1-2	14	CASSRQGTNYGYTF
TRBV7-7	TRBJ2-7	14	CASSSGQGDYEQYF
TRBV4-1	TRBJ2-1	17	CASSQDRGQQFYNEQFF
TRBV7-9	TRBJ1-4	15	CASSEMGGLSEKLFF
TRBV6-1	TRBJ1-5	13	CASSEQGFVPQHF
TRBV19	TRBJ1-5	15	CASKRDRNSNQPQHF
TRBV10-3	TRBJ1-1	19	CAIAPGGAGGAGEGTEAFF
TRBV19	TRBJ2-1	15	CASSIAGGSYNEQFF
TRBV9	TRBJ1-2	16	CASSGTGGGREYGYTF
TRBV21-1	TRBJ2-7	17	CASSNKLQQGRTYEQYF
TRBV27	TRBJ2-1	11	CASSASNEQFF
TRBV11-1	TRBJ2-1	16	CASSIDRDRPYNEQFF
TRBV28	TRBJ2-2	16	CASSTDDRDTGGELFF
TRBV28	TRBJ1-4	15	CASSPPGQGREKLFF
TRBV5-1	TRBJ2-3	14	CASSDSVGGDTQYF
TRBV24-1	TRBJ2-3	16	CATSVVTRDETDTQYF
TRBV12-3/TRBV12-4	TRBJ2-7	13	CASSSGGSYEQYF
TRBV28	TRBJ2-3	17	CASSLPTSGTSTDTQYF
TRBV6-2/TRBV6-3	TRBJ1-1	12	CASSPGTGEAFF
TRBV24-1	TRBJ2-3	15	CATSVGAGGTDTQYF
TRBV10-3	TRBJ1-5	14	CAISEQEYNQPQHF
TRBV6-2/TRBV6-3	TRBJ2-3	14	CASSLGGGTDTQYF
TRBV19	TRBJ2-1	16	CASSIFLAGNQEEQFF
TRBV29-1	TRBJ2-7	14	CSVEEATGGRKQYF
TRBV18	TRBJ2-7	15	CASSPGASGVYEQYF
TRBV11-3	TRBJ2-3	13	CASSLYQGDTQYF
TRBV14	TRBJ1-1	16	CASSQEGDRGTNWAFF
TRBV6-1	TRBJ1-3	16	CASSATERVGGNTIYF
TRBV7-3	TRBJ2-7	15	CASSSGLAGYYEQYF
TRBV5-1	TRBJ2-1	15	CASSSAAGVGNEQFF
TRBV2	TRBJ2-1	16	CASSETSSGIRYEQFF
TRBV18	TRBJ1-1	12	CASSPSLGEAFF
TRBV3-1/TRBV3-2	TRBJ1-5	16	CASSQAGTGGPQPQHF